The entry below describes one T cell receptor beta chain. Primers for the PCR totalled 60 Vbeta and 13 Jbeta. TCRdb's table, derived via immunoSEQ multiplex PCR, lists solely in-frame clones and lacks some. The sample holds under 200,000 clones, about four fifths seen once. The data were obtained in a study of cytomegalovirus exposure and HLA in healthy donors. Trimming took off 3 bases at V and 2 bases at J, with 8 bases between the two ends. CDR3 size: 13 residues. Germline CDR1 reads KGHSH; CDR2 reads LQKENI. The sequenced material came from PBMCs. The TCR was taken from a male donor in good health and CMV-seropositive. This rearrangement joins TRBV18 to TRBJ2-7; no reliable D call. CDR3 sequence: CASSPNRAYEQYF. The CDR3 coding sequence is TGTGCCAGCTCACCGAACCGGGCCTACGAGCAGTACTTC. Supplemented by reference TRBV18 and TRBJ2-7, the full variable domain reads NAGVMQNPRHLVRRRGQEARLRCSPMKGHSHVYWYRQLPEEGLKFMVYLQKENIIDESGMPKERFSAEFPKEGPSILRIQQVVRGDSAAYFCASSPNRAYEQYFGPGTRLTVT.